These 21 T cell receptor beta chains were sequenced from one sample in a study of cytomegalovirus exposure and HLA in healthy donors. PCR was performed using 60 Vbeta and 13 Jbeta primers. Sequencing used immunoSEQ multiplex PCR; TCRdb keeps in-frame clones, though not all of them. In the table there are about 67,000 clones, around three quarters of which are singletons. The sequenced sample consisted of PBMCs. The source is a man aged 55 to 69 in good health and CMV-seropositive.

This chain joins TRBV6-1 and TRBJ1-5, with a weak D call TRBD1 (5 bases). Germline V lookup: CDR1 MNHNS, CDR2 SASEGT. This CDR3 is built from 15 residues. V was pared by 3 bases and J by 1 base, with 10 bases between. The CDR3: CASSEPGRSNQPQHF. As DNA, the CDR3 is TGTGCCAGCAGTGAGCCAGGGCGGAGCAATCAGCCCCAGCATTTT.

The rearrangement joins TRBV20-1 to TRBJ1-4; a possible D gene is TRBD1 (6 bases). The V end lost 5 bases, the J end lost 8 bases, and 9 bases lay between the germline ends. The CDR3 runs to 11 residues. The germline CDR1 and CDR2 sequences are DFQATT and SNEGSKA (reference sequence). The CDR3, as DNA: TGCAGTGCTTACAGGGAGGAAAAACTGTTTTTT. Protein product: CSAYREEKLFF.

The chain carries TRBV15 and TRBJ1-2, with 8 bases lining up with TRBD1. The CDR3 spans 17 residues. V gave up 0 bases and J gave up 3 bases; unmatched junction bases: 9. CDR1 and CDR2 (germline): LNHNV, YYDKDF (reference sequence). The CDR3 reads CATSREARGRVDYGYTF. The CDR3 nucleotides read TGTGCCACCAGCAGAGAGGCCAGGGGGCGCGTCGACTATGGCTACACCTTC.

The CDR3 here is CASSARTGNSYEQYF. In nucleotides, the CDR3 is TGTGCCAGCAGCGCTAGGACAGGGAACTCCTACGAGCAGTACTTC. The chain is built from TRBV13 and TRBJ2-7, with 8 bases identical to TRBD1. This CDR3 has 15 amino acids. Looked up from germline, CDR1 is PRHDT and CDR2 is FYEKMQ (reference sequence). J gave up 0 bases and V 5 bases, and 6 bases lay outside the gene matches. Complete variable domain (other parts from reference TRBV13 and TRBJ2-7): AAGVIQSPRHLIKEKRETATLKCYPIPRHDTVYWYQQGPGQDPQFLISFYEKMQSDKGSIPDRFSAQQFSDYHSELNMSSLELGDSALYFCASSARTGNSYEQYFGPGTRLTVT.

This chain joins TRBV6-5 and TRBJ2-7; 7 bases align to TRBD1. This CDR3 is 14 amino acids long. With 6 bases clipped from V and 2 bases from J, the junction kept 7 bases outside the gene matches. The V gene's germline CDR1 is MNHEY and CDR2 SVGAGI. The CDR3: CASRSATGTYEQYF. In nucleotides, the CDR3 is TGTGCCAGCAGGTCGGCGACAGGGACCTACGAGCAGTACTTC.

The V call is TRBV7-9, the J call TRBJ2-7; TRBD1 is a possible D gene (5 bases). V lost 0 bases and J 6 bases, leaving 12 bases between the germline ends. The CDR3 length is 14 residues. The germline CDR1 and CDR2 sequences are SEHNR and FQNEAQ (reference sequence). As DNA, the CDR3 is TGTGCCAGCAGCTTAGCGCTTCAGGGAACCGAGCAGTACTTC. Its protein product is CASSLALQGTEQYF.

The chain links TRBV28 to TRBJ2-5, with D possibly being TRBD2 (6 bases). Germline lookup yields CDR1 MDHEN and CDR2 SYDVKM. Trimming cost V 2 bases and J 2 bases, with 6 bases left between them. This CDR3 is 13 amino acids long. CDR3 in amino acids: CASSLGRQETQYF. The CDR3 nucleotides read TGTGCCAGCAGTTTAGGGAGGCAAGAGACCCAGTACTTC.

The rearrangement uses TRBV7-9 and TRBJ1-2; weak D call: TRBD1 (5 bases). Germline CDR1 and CDR2: SEHNR and FQNEAQ (reference sequence). This CDR3 spans 13 amino acids. The V and J ends lost 6 bases and 14 bases respectively, with 22 bases between them. CDR3 in amino acids: CASSPIDSRKMTF. Here the CDR3 DNA reads TGTGCCAGCAGTCCAATCGACAGCCGGAAAATGACCTTC.

The rearrangement uses TRBV28 and TRBJ2-6; D is uncertain. CDR1 is MDHEN and CDR2 is SYDVKM in the germline V gene. V shed 5 bases and J shed 11 bases, with 10 bases lying between them. The CDR3 totals 12 residues. CDR3 coding DNA: TGTGCCAGCAGTACCCCGGTAGACGTCCTGACTTTC. As protein: CASSTPVDVLTF.

This clone was seen more than once but under ten times. This chain joins TRBV7-2 and TRBJ2-1, with 9 positions matching TRBD1. V was pared by 1 base and J by 5 bases, with 9 bases of the junction left unmatched. Germline V lookup: CDR1 SGHTA, CDR2 FQGNSA. The CDR3 is made up of 17 amino acids. The CDR3 nucleotides are TGTGCCAGCAGCTTAGTTGGAGCCGGGACAGGGCACAATGAGCAGTTCTTC. Translation gives CASSLVGAGTGHNEQFF.

This clone has only one observation. The rearrangement uses TRBV6-4 and TRBJ2-6; D is unresolved. The CDR3 is made up of 13 amino acids. V lost 6 bases and J 0 bases, leaving 3 bases between the germline ends. CDR1 is MRHNA and CDR2 is SNTAGT in the germline V gene. The CDR3 here is CASSVSGANVLTF. The DNA of the CDR3 is TGTGCCAGCAGCGTCTCTGGGGCCAACGTCCTGACTTTC.

The gene calls are TRBV4-1 and TRBJ2-7, with 9 bases lining up with TRBD1. CDR3 length: 14 residues. CDR1 and CDR2 from the germline V gene are MGHRA and YSYEKL. J gave up 5 bases and V 2 bases, and 4 bases lay outside the gene matches. The CDR3 DNA reads TGCGCCAGCAGCCAAAGGACAGGGGAGGACGAGCAGTACTTC. Residues: CASSQRTGEDEQYF.

The CDR3 reads CASSLWGQGSSSGNEQFF. CDR3 nucleotide sequence: TGTGCCAGCAGCTTATGGGGACAGGGTTCCTCGTCTGGTAATGAGCAGTTCTTC. The chain joins TRBV7-9 to TRBJ2-1, with 9 bases that match TRBD1. Trimming cost V 2 bases and J 7 bases; bases outside gene matches: 15. CDR3 length: 18 residues. CDR1 and CDR2 (germline): SEHNR, FQNEAQ (reference sequence).

The chain combines TRBV9 with TRBJ1-2, with TRBD1 identical over 7 bases. The CDR3 loop spans 16 amino acids. The germline gives CDR1 SGDLS, CDR2 YYNGEE. V lost 3 bases to trimming and J lost 1 base; unmatched junction nucleotides: 9. The CDR3 is CASSEYDRDYNYGYTF. CDR3 bases: TGTGCCAGCAGCGAGTACGACAGGGATTATAACTATGGCTACACCTTC.

The chain uses TRBV6-5 and TRBJ1-1, with 7 positions matching TRBD1. The CDR3 spans 13 residues. The germline gives CDR1 MNHEY, CDR2 SVGAGI. V was clipped by 3 bases and J by 11 bases; unmatched bases: 9. The CDR3 coding sequence is TGTGCCAGCAGTTATTCCGTCACAGGGGAGGCTTTCTTT. It encodes CASSYSVTGEAFF.

The chain is built from TRBV11-3 and TRBJ2-5, with TRBD2 as a possible D gene (5 bases). CDR3 length: 15 residues. Looked up from germline, CDR1 is SGHNT and CDR2 is YENEEA. V dropped 5 bases and J dropped 1 base, with 14 bases sitting between them. The CDR3 DNA reads as TGTGCCAGCAGCCCCATACTAGAAGCCCAAGAGACCCAGTACTTC. As protein: CASSPILEAQETQYF.

The rearrangement uses TRBV7-8 and TRBJ2-1, with D possibly matching TRBD2 (7 bases). The CDR3 loop spans 14 amino acids. V was trimmed by 5 bases and J by 6 bases, leaving 14 bases between them. Germline V gene lookup returns CDR1 SGHVS and CDR2 FQNEAQ. CDR3 protein: CASSKGGLRNEQFF. The CDR3, as DNA: TGTGCCAGCAGCAAGGGGGGGTTGCGCAATGAGCAGTTCTTC. Full variable domain (remainder filled in from reference TRBV7-8 and TRBJ2-1): GAGVSQSPRYKVAKRGQDVALRCDPISGHVSLFWYQQALGQGPEFLTYFQNEAQLDKSGLPSDRFFAERPEGSVSTLKIQRTQQEDSAVYLCASSKGGLRNEQFFGPGTRLTVL.

The chain combines TRBV5-1 with TRBJ1-2, with TRBD1 matching 10 bases. CDR1 and CDR2 (germline): SGHRS, YFSETQ. The CDR3 is made up of 15 amino acids. Trimming removed 4 bases from V and 8 bases from J; junction bases left unmatched: 11. CDR3 coding DNA: TGCGCCAGCAGCGGCCTCGGGGACAGGGGAAGGGGCTACACCTTC. Translation gives CASSGLGDRGRGYTF.

This clone was counted a few times. The chain has TRBV19 and TRBJ2-1; TRBD2 matches 7 bases. Germline V gives CDR1 LNHDA, CDR2 SQIVND (reference sequence). J was trimmed by 5 bases and V by 3 bases; bases with no gene match: 7. This CDR3 is built from 15 residues. CDR3 region: CASSMGGSRHNEQFF. Here the CDR3 DNA reads TGTGCCAGTAGTATGGGGGGGTCCCGACACAATGAGCAGTTCTTC.

Only a few counts were recorded for this clone. The rearrangement links TRBV2 to TRBJ2-1, with 9 bases fitting TRBD1. This CDR3 is built from 13 residues. From germline, CDR1 is SNHLY and CDR2 FYNNEI. J was trimmed by 4 bases and V by 9 bases; bases with no gene match: 4. The chain's CDR3 is CASVGTGYNEQFF. CDR3 sequence (DNA): TGTGCCAGTGTCGGGACAGGGTACAATGAGCAGTTCTTC. The full variable domain, its missing parts supplied by reference TRBV2 and TRBJ2-1, is EPEVTQTPSHQVTQMGQEVILRCVPISNHLYFYWYRQILGQKVEFLVSFYNNEISEKSEIFDDQFSVERPDGSNFTLKIRSTKLEDSAMYFCASVGTGYNEQFFGPGTRLTVL.

The chain joins TRBV6-6 to TRBJ2-1; a weak D match, TRBD2 (6 bases). This CDR3 has 14 residues. Trimming shortened V by 6 bases and J by 1 base, and 10 bases separated the two germline ends. Germline loops: CDR1 MNHNY, CDR2 SVGAGI (reference sequence). CDR3 DNA: TGTGCCAGCAGATGGGGGGAGTCCTACAATGAGCAGTTCTTC. Protein: CASRWGESYNEQFF.